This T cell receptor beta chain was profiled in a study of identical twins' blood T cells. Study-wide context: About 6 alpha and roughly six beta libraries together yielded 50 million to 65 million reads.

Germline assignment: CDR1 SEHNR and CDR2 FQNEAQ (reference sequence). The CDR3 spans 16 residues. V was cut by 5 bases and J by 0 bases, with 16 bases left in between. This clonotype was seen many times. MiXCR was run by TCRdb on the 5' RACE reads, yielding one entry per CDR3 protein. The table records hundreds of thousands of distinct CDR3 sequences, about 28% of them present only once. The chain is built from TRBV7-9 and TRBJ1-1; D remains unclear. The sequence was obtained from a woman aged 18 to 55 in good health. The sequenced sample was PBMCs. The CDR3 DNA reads TGTGCCAGCAGCAATCCGGGAAAAACTATGAACACTGAAGCTTTCTTT. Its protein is CASSNPGKTMNTEAFF. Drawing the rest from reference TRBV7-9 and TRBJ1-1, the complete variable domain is DTGVSQNPRHKITKRGQNVTFRCDPISEHNRLYWYRQTLGQGPEFLTYFQNEAQLEKSRLLSDRFSAERPKGSFSTLEIQRTEQGDSAMYLCASSNPGKTMNTEAFFGQGTRLTVV.